These 11 T cell receptor beta chains were sequenced from one sample in a study of blood T cell repertoires in COVID-19. Method: immunoSEQ multiplex PCR; TCRdb's copy keeps in-frame clones and lacks some. The sample yields 250,000 to 350,000 clones, 85% to 90% seen once. The sequenced material came from PBMCs or T cells enriched from blood (not recorded which). These receptor sequences come from a young woman who had recovered from COVID-19.

The genes are TRBV2 and TRBJ2-4, with D possibly TRBD2 on 6 matching bases. This CDR3 has 15 residues. Looked up from germline, CDR1 is SNHLY and CDR2 is FYNNEI. This CDR3 is CAGGGQMLAKNIQYF. The CDR3 nucleotides are TGTGCGGGAGGCGGCCAGATGTTAGCCAAAAACATTCAGTACTTC. Drawing the rest from reference TRBV2 and TRBJ2-4, the complete variable domain is EPEVTQTPSHQVTQMGQEVILRCVPISNHLYFYWYRQILGQKVEFLVSFYNNEISEKSEIFDDQFSVERPDGSNFTLKIRSTKLEDSAMYFCAGGGQMLAKNIQYFGAGTRLSVL.

The rearrangement uses TRBV11-1 and TRBJ2-1; 7 nucleotides agree with TRBD2. The CDR3 sequence is 15 residues long. Germline assignment: CDR1 SGHAT and CDR2 FQDESV (reference sequence). Trimming took 3 bases from V and 9 from J; bases not matched to a gene: 11. CDR3 coding DNA: TGTGCCAGCAGCTTCGTACGCGGGGGTATTGGTGAGCAGTTCTTC. This sequence encodes CASSFVRGGIGEQFF.

The chain joins TRBV2 to TRBJ2-1, with D unresolved. V lost 5 bases and J lost 7, with 6 bases in between. The CDR3 runs 11 residues. Germline V gene sequence: CDR1 SNHLY, CDR2 FYNNEI. As DNA, the CDR3 is TGTGCCAGCAGTCTCCGGAATGAGCAGTTCTTC. Protein sequence: CASSLRNEQFF.

The rearrangement links TRBV6-5 to TRBJ2-1, with TRBD1 matching 8 bases. The CDR3 is 16 residues long. The V segment lost 2 bases and the J segment 5 bases; nucleotides outside the gene matches: 8. Looked up from germline, CDR1 is MNHEY and CDR2 is SVGAGI. CDR3 nucleotides: TGTGCCAGCAGTTACGCGACAGGGGAGTCCCACAATGAGCAGTTCTTC. Its protein product is CASSYATGESHNEQFF.

The CDR3 bases are TGTGCCAGCAGCGTAGCGAGTCAGGGGCCTGAAGCTTTCTTT. Protein: CASSVASQGPEAFF. J is TRBJ1-1 and V is TRBV9; D perhaps matches TRBD1 (6 bases). CDR1 is SGDLS, CDR2 YYNGEE, per germline. Trimming pared 0 bases from V and 6 bases from J, leaving 12 bases between. This CDR3 spans 14 amino acids.

The rearrangement uses TRBV2 and TRBJ2-1; 7 bases fit TRBD2. The CDR3 spans 16 residues. With 6 bases clipped from V and 1 base from J, the junction kept 9 bases outside the gene matches. CDR1 is SNHLY, CDR2 FYNNEI, per germline. CDR3 region: CASRFGAGASYNEQFF. CDR3 bases: TGTGCCAGCAGGTTTGGCGCGGGAGCGTCCTACAATGAGCAGTTCTTC.

The V and J genes are TRBV5-1 and TRBJ1-3; D is possibly TRBD1 (5 bases). From germline, CDR1 is SGHRS and CDR2 YFSETQ. The ends were cut back, 4 bases at V and 6 bases at J, with 11 bases in the middle. The CDR3 consists of 13 residues. CDR3 bases: TGCGCCAGCAGCCCCGGGGGTGCAAACACCATATATTTT. Translation: CASSPGGANTIYF. The full variable domain, completed using reference TRBV5-1 and TRBJ1-3, is KAGVTQTPRYLIKTRGQQVTLSCSPISGHRSVSWYQQTPGQGLQFLFEYFSETQRNKGNFPGRFSGRQFSNSRSEMNVSTLELGDSALYLCASSPGGANTIYFGEGSWLTVV.

This clone came up a few times. This chain joins TRBV27 and TRBJ1-6; TRBD1 is a possible D gene (6 bases). CDR3 length equals 16 residues. V lost 2 bases and J 6 bases, leaving 14 bases between the germline ends. CDR1 and CDR2 (germline): MNHEY, SMNVEV (reference sequence). DNA for the CDR3: TGTGCCAGCAGTTTAAAAAGGACAGCAGTTAATTCACCCCTCCACTTT. It encodes CASSLKRTAVNSPLHF.

This clone was counted a single time. This chain joins TRBV9 and TRBJ2-7; a possible D gene is TRBD2 (5 bases). The V gene's germline CDR1 is SGDLS and CDR2 YYNGEE. V lost 4 bases and J 2 bases, leaving 10 bases between the germline ends. The CDR3 runs 13 residues. The CDR3 bases are TGTGCCAGCAGCTCGGGATCAACCTACGAGCAGTACTTC. This codes for CASSSGSTYEQYF.

This clone was seen more than once but under ten times. The junction differs from germline at one of its ends, possibly a read error. DNA of the CDR3: TGTGCCAGCATGGACATCCTCTTAAAATTGTTTTTT. It yields the protein CASMDILLKLFF. This chain links TRBV6-4 with TRBJ1-4, with a tentative D call TRBD1 (5 bases). In germline, CDR1 is MRHNA, CDR2 SNTAGT. The CDR3 is made up of 12 amino acids.

This clone was detected only once. V is TRBV18 and J is TRBJ2-7; D might be TRBD2 (6 bases). V was shortened by 6 bases and J by 3 bases, with 12 bases between the two germline ends. CDR1 is KGHSH, CDR2 LQKENI, per germline. The CDR3 is 13 residues long. The CDR3 nucleotides are TGTGCCAGCTCGAGGGGACTTGACTACGAGCAGTACTTC. Translated: CASSRGLDYEQYF.